This is a list of T cell receptor beta chains from one sample in a study of CD8+ T cells in alopecia areata. Method: immunoSEQ multiplex PCR; TCRdb's copy keeps in-frame clones and lacks some. The table records 95,000 to 150,000 clones, more than 45% of them present only once. Sequenced here: CD4+ T cells sorted from blood, sampled at week 4, from a patient treated with tofacitinib. These TCRs come from a human donor with alopecia areata. CDR3s include the opening cysteine and the closing phenylalanine or tryptophan. A D gene is named only where the DNA matches it firmly. Clone size appears in some rows only: once, few, many, or a class for an expanded clone.

CATSRDRTSYEQYF	TGTGCCACCAGCAGAGATCGGACTTCCTACGAGCAGTACTTC	.	TRBV15	TRBJ2-7	few
CASSSPGMNTEAFF	TGTGCCAGCAGCTCCCCCGGGATGAACACTGAAGCTTTCTTT	.	TRBV14	TRBJ1-1	many
CSVVNGVFTEAFF	TGCAGCGTCGTTAATGGAGTTTTCACTGAAGCTTTCTTT	.	TRBV29-1	TRBJ1-1	.
CAWSVGGGWTEAFF	TGTGCCTGGAGTGTAGGGGGAGGGTGGACTGAAGCTTTCTTT	.	TRBV30	TRBJ1-1	.
CASSEPGPNQPQHF	TGTGCCAGCAGTGAGCCGGGGCCTAATCAGCCCCAGCATTTT	.	TRBV25-1	TRBJ1-5	.
CSVEDGVGPAQETQYF	TGCAGCGTTGAAGATGGAGTAGGGCCAGCACAAGAGACCCAGTACTTC	.	TRBV29-1	TRBJ2-5	few
CSVHRQGSYTF	TGCAGCGTCCACCGACAGGGAAGCTACACCTTC	TRBD1	TRBV29-1	TRBJ1-2	.
CSVLSTGKFF	TGCAGCGTGCTTTCGACAGGGAAGTTCTTC	TRBD1	TRBV29-1	TRBJ2-1	.
CASSVGPGTTEQYF	TGTGCCAGCAGCGTAGGCCCTGGGACTACCGAGCAGTACTTC	TRBD2	TRBV9	TRBJ2-7	.
CATAEGEHSPLHF	TGCGCCACCGCGGAGGGGGAGCATTCACCCCTCCACTTT	.	TRBV4-1	TRBJ1-6	.
CSVKTGETQYF	TGCAGCGTTAAGACAGGGGAAACCCAGTACTTC	TRBD1	TRBV29-1	TRBJ2-5	once
CASSLGRAGGDTEAFF	TGTGCCAGCAGCTTAGGGCGGGCAGGGGGCGACACTGAAGCTTTCTTT	TRBD1	TRBV7-9	TRBJ1-1	few
CAWRLAGAPDTQYF	TGTGCCTGGAGACTAGCGGGAGCCCCAGATACGCAGTATTTT	TRBD2	TRBV30	TRBJ2-3	few
CASSPGQGMVTGELFF	TGTGCCAGCAGTCCCGGACAGGGGATGGTCACCGGGGAGCTGTTTTTT	TRBD1	TRBV6-6	TRBJ2-2	few
CASRTAGGNTEAFF	TGTGCCAGCAGGACGGCAGGGGGGAACACTGAAGCTTTCTTT	TRBD1	TRBV28	TRBJ1-1	.
CASSFLRSQSLSNEQFF	TGTGCCAGCAGCTTTCTAAGGAGCCAGTCGTTGAGTAATGAGCAGTTCTTC	.	TRBV7-8	TRBJ2-1	few
CSVAKTYEQYF	TGCAGCGTTGCCAAGACCTACGAGCAGTACTTC	.	TRBV29-1	TRBJ2-7	.
CASSSSSTSGKETQYF	TGCGCCAGCAGCTCCTCCTCAACTAGCGGGAAGGAGACCCAGTACTTC	TRBD2	TRBV5-1	TRBJ2-5	.
CAWSRSGGTDTQYF	TGTGCCTGGAGTAGGAGCGGGGGCACAGATACGCAGTATTTT	TRBD2	TRBV30	TRBJ2-3	.
CAISSGERQPQHF	TGTGCCATCAGTTCAGGGGAAAGACAGCCCCAGCATTTT	.	TRBV10-3	TRBJ1-5	few
CASSIIDSLIGTEAFF	TGTGCCAGTAGTATCATCGACAGCTTGATCGGCACTGAAGCTTTCTTT	.	TRBV19	TRBJ1-1	few
CSVAQGNYEQYF	TGCAGCGTTGCTCAGGGGAACTACGAGCAGTACTTC	.	TRBV29-1	TRBJ2-7	.
CSVGLLGEQYF	TGCAGCGTTGGGCTCCTCGGGGAGCAGTACTTC	.	TRBV29-1	TRBJ2-7	.
CASSFRDRDREKLFF	TGTGCCAGCAGCTTCCGGGACAGGGATCGGGAAAAACTGTTTTTT	TRBD1	TRBV5-4	TRBJ1-4	.
CASSQSHVAANYNEQFF	TGCGCCAGCAGTCAATCCCATGTCGCAGCTAACTACAATGAGCAGTTCTTC	.	TRBV23-1	TRBJ2-1	.
CASSEEGGLAGLTDTQYF	TGCGCCAGCAGTGAGGAGGGGGGACTAGCGGGGCTCACAGATACGCAGTATTTT	TRBD2	TRBV10-2	TRBJ2-3	few
CASIPTGLPSTDTQYF	TGTGCCAGCATCCCAACTGGTCTCCCAAGCACAGATACGCAGTATTTT	.	TRBV7-2	TRBJ2-3	few
CASRGTGVNEQFF	TGTGCCAGCAGGGGGACAGGGGTGAATGAGCAGTTCTTC	TRBD1	TRBV2	TRBJ2-1	.
CASSGRNTEAFF	TGTGCCAGCAGCGGCAGGAACACTGAAGCTTTCTTT	.	TRBV6-5	TRBJ1-1	.
CSVDAGASTDTQYF	TGCAGCGTTGACGCAGGTGCTAGCACAGATACGCAGTATTTT	.	TRBV29-1	TRBJ2-3	.
CASSPGRAIYGYTF	TGTGCCAGCTCACCTGGCAGGGCAATCTATGGCTACACCTTC	.	TRBV18	TRBJ1-2	.
CAWSVYGGPVSYEQYF	TGTGCCTGGAGTGTGTATGGGGGGCCGGTTTCCTACGAGCAGTACTTC	.	TRBV30	TRBJ2-7	.
CASSLGLNTEAFF	TGCGCCAGCAGCTTGGGCCTGAACACTGAAGCTTTCTTT	.	TRBV5-1	TRBJ1-1	few
CASSHPRSDTEAFF	TGCGCCAGCAGCCACCCCCGTTCGGACACTGAAGCTTTCTTT	.	TRBV5-1	TRBJ1-1	.
CASSLWGPRLASTYEQYF	TGTGCCAGCAGTTTATGGGGCCCTAGGCTAGCGTCCACCTACGAGCAGTACTTC	.	TRBV27	TRBJ2-7	.
CASSPGYSNQPQHF	TGTGCCAGCAGTCCGGGATATAGCAATCAGCCCCAGCATTTT	.	TRBV27	TRBJ1-5	.
CAWDRGDTGELFF	TGTGCCTGGGACAGGGGCGACACCGGGGAGCTGTTTTTT	TRBD1	TRBV30	TRBJ2-2	.
CASQRLAGNTGELFF	TGTGCCAGCCAAAGACTAGCGGGGAACACCGGGGAGCTGTTTTTT	TRBD2	TRBV6-1	TRBJ2-2	few
CASSDRTGVNQPQHF	TGTGCCAGCAGCGATCGGACAGGGGTCAATCAGCCCCAGCATTTT	TRBD1	TRBV11-2	TRBJ1-5	few
CSVDTGANVLTF	TGCAGCGTTGATACTGGGGCCAACGTCCTGACTTTC	.	TRBV29-1	TRBJ2-6	.
CASSLRTTGEGYTF	TGTGCCAGCAGCTTACGGACGACAGGGGAAGGCTACACCTTC	TRBD1	TRBV7-3	TRBJ1-2	once
CAWSVLQIYNEQFF	TGTGCCTGGAGTGTACTTCAGATCTACAATGAGCAGTTCTTC	.	TRBV30	TRBJ2-1	.
CAWTSTDTQYF	TGTGCCTGGACAAGCACAGATACGCAGTATTTT	.	TRBV30	TRBJ2-3	.
CASSQTLAATDTQYF	TGTGCCAGCAGCCAAACCCTAGCGGCGACAGATACGCAGTATTTT	TRBD2	TRBV7-3	TRBJ2-3	.
CAWSVQGSNTIYF	TGTGCCTGGAGTGTACAGGGGTCCAACACCATATATTTT	TRBD1	TRBV30	TRBJ1-3	.
CASSQDGNSLWDEQYF	TGCGCCAGCAGCCAAGATGGGAACTCCCTCTGGGACGAGCAGTACTTC	.	TRBV4-1	TRBJ2-7	few
CASSYGTGIASGANVLTF	TGTGCCAGCAGCTATGGGACAGGTATTGCCTCTGGGGCCAACGTCCTGACTTTC	TRBD1	TRBV2	TRBJ2-6	.
CACDRVRAFF	TGTGCCTGCGACAGGGTTCGCGCTTTCTTT	TRBD1	TRBV30	TRBJ1-1	.
CAWSVRARDGYTF	TGTGCCTGGAGTGTACGGGCTCGAGATGGCTACACCTTC	.	TRBV30	TRBJ1-2	.
CSVGSGVRVNYGYTF	TGCAGCGTTGGTAGTGGTGTCAGGGTGAACTATGGCTACACCTTC	.	TRBV29-1	TRBJ1-2	few
CASTGERTYEQYF	TGTGCCAGCACAGGGGAGAGGACCTACGAGCAGTACTTC	.	TRBV7-9	TRBJ2-7	once
CASSLSSYNEQFF	TGTGCCAGCAGCTTAAGTTCCTACAATGAGCAGTTCTTC	.	TRBV7-2	TRBJ2-1	.
CASSLKTATNEKLFF	TGCGCCAGCAGCCTAAAGACGGCAACTAATGAAAAACTGTTTTTT	.	TRBV5-1	TRBJ1-4	few